Listed here are 8 T cell receptor beta chains from one sample, sequenced in a study of vaccination effects on CD4 cells after COVID-19. Antigens of these TCRs are unknown. Before sequencing, viral peptide pools were used by the ViraFEST assay to expand antigen-specific CD4+ T cells. When around nine days of culture had elapsed, CD4+ T cells were isolated. The individual was infected with SARS-CoV-2 between March and December 2020, as confirmed by PCR. Repertoires were generated with immunoSEQ multiplex PCR, while TCRdb's copy carries only in-frame clones and drops some. The repertoire consists of 30,000 to 40,000 clones, with approximately 73% occurring once and the leading ten covering about a third. The input for sequencing was CD4+ T cells from PBMCs cultured with a peptide pool, taken before COVID-19 vaccination. The source is a human donor who had a prior SARS-CoV-2 infection.

This clone was detected a few times. The rearrangement links TRBV19 to TRBJ2-5, with D hard to call. CDR1 and CDR2 (germline): LNHDA, SQIVND (reference sequence). Between the trimmed V and J ends, which lost 5 bases and 5 bases, there was a span of 18 bases. CDR3 length equals 15 residues. For the CDR3, the DNA is TGTGCCAGTAGTTCAACAAGCTACGCCCGGGAGACCCAGTACTTC. It is translated as CASSSTSYARETQYF.

As to this clone: One junction end does not reproduce the germline sequence, and a read error may be involved. V and J are TRBV9 and TRBJ2-1; 7 nucleotides match TRBD2. Germline CDR1 reads SGDLS; CDR2 reads YYNGEE. The CDR3 runs to 15 residues. The DNA of the CDR3 is TGTGCCAGCACCGTAGGGGACTACACCTACAATGAGCAGTTCTTC. It encodes CASTVGDYTYNEQFF.

V gene TRBV29-1 combines with J gene TRBJ2-5; D is possibly TRBD1 (6 bases). Per germline, CDR1 SQVTM and CDR2 ANQGSEA. CDR3 length: 14 amino acids. V lost 7 bases to trimming and J lost 2 bases, with 17 bases between them. This CDR3 reads CSGMDSLTQETQYF. CDR3 in DNA: TGCAGCGGCATGGACAGCTTAACACAAGAGACCCAGTACTTC.

The genes are TRBV5-1 and TRBJ2-5; D might be TRBD1 (5 bases). Germline CDR1 reads SGHRS; CDR2 reads YFSETQ. The CDR3 is 15 residues long. Deletions cut 3 bases from V and 2 bases from J, with 14 bases between. CDR3 protein: CASSSQGWQQETQYF. DNA for the CDR3: TGCGCCAGCAGCTCTCAGGGTTGGCAGCAAGAGACCCAGTACTTC.

This chain connects TRBV5-1 to TRBJ2-3; 9 bases are a match to TRBD2. CDR3 length equals 18 residues. Germline V lookup: CDR1 SGHRS, CDR2 YFSETQ. J gave up 5 bases and V 3 bases, and 16 bases lay outside the gene matches. CDR3 loop: CASSSALAGYRAQDTQYF. In DNA, the CDR3 is TGCGCCAGCAGCTCCGCCCTAGCGGGGTATAGGGCACAAGATACGCAGTATTTT.

This clone came up once. The rearrangement joins TRBV4-1 to TRBJ1-2, with a possible D match to TRBD1 (5 bases). V lost 0 bases, J lost 1 base, and 12 bases lay in between. Germline CDR1 and CDR2: MGHRA and YSYEKL. This CDR3 contains 16 residues. CDR3 DNA: TGCGCCAGCAGCCAAGAGGGACTGCCCTTTAACTATGGCTACACCTTC. Its protein product is CASSQEGLPFNYGYTF.

This clone was seen only a few times. The chain links TRBV6-5 to TRBJ2-7; TRBD2 matches at 13 bases. This CDR3 comprises 15 residues. Unmatched junction bases numbered 4, after V lost 2 bases and J lost 6 bases. Germline CDR1 is MNHEY and CDR2 is SVGAGI. CDR3 nucleotide sequence: TGTGCCAGCAGTTACGAGACTAGCGGGAGGCGCGAGCAGTACTTC. Its protein product is CASSYETSGRREQYF.

This clone was seen only a few times. V is TRBV5-6 and J is TRBJ1-2; D not certain. The CDR3 has 15 residues. Trimming stripped 3 bases from V and 0 bases from J, with 12 bases between. Germline V CDR1 and CDR2: SGHDT, YYEEEE. CDR3 sequence (DNA): TGTGCCAGCAGCTACCAGTCAGTGGCTAACTATGGCTACACCTTC. Translating it yields CASSYQSVANYGYTF.